Presented here are 29 T cell receptor beta chains from one specimen sequenced in a study of CD8+CD57+ T cells in acquired aplastic anemia. The use of genomic DNA as template underpinned the TCR beta VDJ and CDR3 profiling. TCRdb reanalysed the reads using MiXCR and keeps one entry per CDR3 protein. In the table there are 190,000 or so distinct CDR3 sequences, 60% to 65% of which are singletons. What was sequenced was sorted CD4+, CD8+, or CD8+CD57+ T cells (not recorded which) from PBMCs. The receptors originated from a human donor in good health.

This sequence joins TRBV19 and TRBJ2-3, with 7 bases lining up with TRBD1. The CDR3 is 14 residues long. CDR1 is LNHDA, CDR2 SQIVND, per germline (reference sequence). The trim removed 7 bases at V and 1 base at J, leaving 5 bases unmatched. Written as DNA, the CDR3 is TGTGCCAGTACCCGGGACAGAGGCACAGATACGCAGTATTTT. This gives the protein CASTRDRGTDTQYF.

To note about this clonotype: The junction departs from the called germline gene at one end, perhaps through a read error. This sequence joins TRBV30 and TRBJ2-7, with D perhaps TRBD2 (5 bases). CDR1 and CDR2 (germline): GTSNPN, SVGIG (reference sequence). The CDR3 is 15 residues long. In nucleotides, the CDR3 is TGTGCCTGGGGTGTATTTTCTGGATGGGAGTACGAGCAGTACTTC. Its translation: CAWGVFSGWEYEQYF.

The chain uses TRBV7-4 and TRBJ1-5; D is undetermined. The V and J ends lost 5 bases and 0 bases respectively, with 8 bases between them. The CDR3 has 14 amino acids. Germline CDR1 and CDR2: SGHVT and SQSDAQ. CDR3 sequence reads: CASSPEASNQPQHF. In nucleotides, the CDR3 is TGTGCCAGCAGCCCGGAAGCTAGCAATCAGCCCCAGCATTTT.

The chain couples TRBV20-1 to TRBJ2-7; D call uncertain. From germline, CDR1 is DFQATT and CDR2 SNEGSKA (reference sequence). Trimming shortened V by 0 bases and J by 3 bases, and 18 bases separated the two germline ends. The CDR3 runs to 16 residues. CDR3 in amino acids: CSARDGHADSYYEQYF. The CDR3 DNA sequence: TGCAGTGCTAGAGACGGTCACGCCGACTCCTACTACGAGCAGTACTTC.

This clonotype was picked up one time. The J gene is TRBJ1-4, the V gene TRBV7-8, with 8 bases lining up with TRBD1. J lost 6 bases, V lost 3 bases, and 3 bases had no gene match. This CDR3 is built from 14 residues. Germline CDR1 SGHVS, CDR2 FQNEAQ. The CDR3 bases are TGTGCCAGCAGCTTTGGACAGGGCTATGAAAAACTGTTTTTT. Translated: CASSFGQGYEKLFF. Using reference TRBV7-8 and TRBJ1-4 for the parts outside the CDR3, the full variable domain is GAGVSQSPRYKVAKRGQDVALRCDPISGHVSLFWYQQALGQGPEFLTYFQNEAQLDKSGLPSDRFFAERPEGSVSTLKIQRTQQEDSAVYLCASSFGQGYEKLFFGSGTQLSVL.

V usage is TRBV10-3 and J usage is TRBJ1-4; 8 bases line up with TRBD1. The junction had 4 bases not matched to a gene; V was cut back by 6 bases and J by 4 bases. Germline assignment: CDR1 ENHRY and CDR2 SYGVKD. The CDR3 spans 14 residues. CDR3 bases: TGTGCCATCAGATCGGACAGGGATAATGAAAAACTGTTTTTT. This codes for CAIRSDRDNEKLFF.

The chain joins TRBV5-1 to TRBJ2-3; 8 bases align to TRBD2. The CDR3 is 15 amino acids. The V and J ends lost 5 bases and 11 bases, in that order; junction bases with no gene match: 16. The germline gives CDR1 SGHRS, CDR2 YFSETQ. The DNA of the CDR3 is TGCGCCAGCAGGCGAGCCGGGACTAGTTCAAATGAGCAGTATTTT. It yields the protein CASRRAGTSSNEQYF.

The CDR3 loop is CASSWAGDGAGELFF. CDR3 coding DNA: TGCGCCAGCAGTTGGGCGGGGGATGGAGCCGGGGAGCTGTTTTTT. V gene TRBV5-1 combines with J gene TRBJ2-2; TRBD2 matches 7 bases. This CDR3 spans 15 amino acids. The V segment lost 5 bases and the J segment 6 bases; nucleotides outside the gene matches: 10. Germline V gene lookup returns CDR1 SGHRS and CDR2 YFSETQ.

This clonotype has a single count. The V call is TRBV29-1, the J call TRBJ2-3; unclear D gene. This CDR3 region has 13 residues. Germline values: CDR1 SQVTM, CDR2 ANQGSEA. Trimming left V 4 bases short and J 2 bases short, with 10 bases between. This CDR3 is CSVVGRNTDTQYF. CDR3 nucleotide sequence: TGCAGCGTTGTAGGCAGGAACACAGATACGCAGTATTTT.

The chain links TRBV9 to TRBJ1-1, with D possibly being TRBD1 (6 bases). Trimming took off 0 bases at V and 4 bases at J, with 13 bases between the two ends. Germline lookup yields CDR1 SGDLS and CDR2 YYNGEE. This CDR3 comprises 15 residues. CDR3 amino acids: CASSVDRARGTEAFF. Written as DNA, the CDR3 is TGTGCCAGCAGCGTAGACAGGGCGAGGGGCACTGAAGCTTTCTTT. Filled out from reference TRBV9 and TRBJ1-1, the complete variable domain reads DSGVTQTPKHLITATGQRVTLRCSPRSGDLSVYWYQQSLDQGLQFLIQYYNGEERAKGNILERFSAQQFPDLHSELNLSSLELGDSALYFCASSVDRARGTEAFFGQGTRLTVV.

The rearrangement uses TRBV20-1 and TRBJ1-3, with TRBD1 identical over 7 bases. With V trimmed by 5 bases and J by 0 bases, 7 bases remained unmatched. The germline gives CDR1 DFQATT, CDR2 SNEGSKA (reference sequence). The CDR3 has 15 amino acids. CDR3 region: CSAWTGAISGNTIYF. CDR3 DNA: TGCAGTGCTTGGACAGGAGCTATCTCTGGAAACACCATATATTTT.

V and J are TRBV5-1 and TRBJ2-5; possible D gene TRBD1, 6 bases. CDR1 and CDR2 from the germline V gene are SGHRS and YFSETQ. This CDR3 is built from 16 residues. Trimming took 2 bases from V and 5 from J, leaving 19 bases between them. The DNA of the CDR3 is TGCGCCAGCAGCTTCGGTCCGTGGGGGCTAGAGGAGACCCAGTACTTC. Translation gives CASSFGPWGLEETQYF.

In its sample, this clonotype was seen a few times. No conserved phenylalanine or tryptophan ends this CDR3, so it is likely a read error. The DNA is left out, because the CDR3 cannot be placed on it with certainty; the CDR3 is given as TCRdb lists it. The rearrangement joins TRBV12-5 to TRBJ1-2; TRBD1 is the table's D call, not checked against the DNA. Germline loops: CDR1 LGHNT, CDR2 FRNRAP. Counting both end residues, the CDR3 totals 12 amino acids. The CDR3 protein is CASGLLPGQGPS.

The chain recombines TRBV12-3 or TRBV12-4 with TRBJ1-2, with D perhaps matching TRBD1 (6 bases). V was shortened by 8 bases and J by 12 bases, with 22 bases between the two germline ends. The CDR3 contains 13 residues. The CDR3 bases are TGTGCCAGCGGCTCAGGGGTGAGCTCTGGAAACACCTTC. As protein: CASGSGVSSGNTF.

This chain joins TRBV20-1 and TRBJ1-6; no firm D call. The CDR3 consists of 15 residues. Between the trimmed V and J ends, which lost 3 bases and 5 bases, there was a span of 14 bases. Looked up from germline, CDR1 is DFQATT and CDR2 is SNEGSKA (reference sequence). CDR3 bases: TGCAGTGCTAGGGAGGCTAGCGGGGATAATTCACCCCTCCACTTT. Amino acid sequence: CSAREASGDNSPLHF.

By share, this clonotype counts as medium-sized. The chain joins TRBV24-1 to TRBJ1-1; 7 nucleotides line up with TRBD1. CDR3 length: 11 residues. Germline V gene data show CDR1 as KGHDR and CDR2 as SFDVKD. With 9 bases clipped from V and 11 bases from J, the junction kept 8 bases outside the gene matches. CDR3 region: CATRDSPKAFF. CDR3 nucleotides: TGTGCCACCCGGGACAGCCCCAAGGCTTTCTTT.

The chain combines TRBV20-1 with TRBJ2-5; D may correspond to TRBD1 or TRBD2 (5 bases each). The ends were cut back, 0 bases at V and 3 bases at J, with 11 bases in the middle. This CDR3 region has 14 residues. CDR1 is DFQATT, CDR2 SNEGSKA, per germline (reference sequence). The CDR3 reads CSARDAGREETQYF. Written as DNA, the CDR3 is TGCAGTGCTAGAGATGCGGGCAGGGAAGAGACCCAGTACTTC.

This clonotype has a count of ten or more. The rearrangement joins TRBV7-9 to TRBJ1-4; D is undetermined. The germline V gene encodes CDR1 SEHNR and CDR2 FQNEAQ (reference sequence). The ends were cut back, 7 bases at V and 9 bases at J, with 24 bases in the middle. This CDR3 is 16 amino acids long. The CDR3 sequence: CASNHGRLDRPKKLFF. In nucleotides, the CDR3 is TGTGCCAGCAACCACGGCCGGCTTGACCGACCGAAAAAACTGTTTTTT.

V gene TRBV7-8 combines with J gene TRBJ1-1, with D tentatively TRBD1 (5 bases). There are 15 residues in the CDR3. Germline V gene sequence: CDR1 SGHVS, CDR2 FQNEAQ. With 2 bases removed from V and 5 bases from J, the gap between germline ends came to 15 bases. The DNA of the CDR3 is TGTGCCAGCAGCTTATTAAGGGGTGGTGGGACTGAAGCTTTCTTT. This codes for CASSLLRGGGTEAFF. The full variable domain, with the rest looked up from reference TRBV7-8 and TRBJ1-1, is GAGVSQSPRYKVAKRGQDVALRCDPISGHVSLFWYQQALGQGPEFLTYFQNEAQLDKSGLPSDRFFAERPEGSVSTLKIQRTQQEDSAVYLCASSLLRGGGTEAFFGQGTRLTVV.

The rearrangement joins TRBV4-1 to TRBJ2-7; 10 bases match TRBD1. The CDR3 runs 14 residues. V shed 3 bases and J 4 bases; nucleotides not matched to a gene: 3. In germline, CDR1 is MGHRA, CDR2 YSYEKL. CDR3 protein: CASSHRQGAYEQYF. The CDR3 DNA follows: TGCGCCAGCAGCCACCGACAGGGGGCTTACGAGCAGTACTTC.

The chain uses TRBV27 and TRBJ1-3, with 9 positions matching TRBD1. The germline V gene has CDR1 MNHEY and CDR2 SMNVEV (reference sequence). The CDR3 is 15 residues long. The junction had 5 bases not matched to a gene; V was cut back by 6 bases and J by 2 bases. The CDR3 protein is CASRATGGPGNTIYF. CDR3 sequence (DNA): TGTGCCAGCAGGGCCACAGGGGGCCCTGGAAACACCATATATTTT.

V and J are TRBV29-1 and TRBJ2-1; a possible D gene is TRBD1 (6 bases). Germline loops: CDR1 SQVTM, CDR2 ANQGSEA. CDR3 length equals 13 residues. V lost 0 bases to trimming and J lost 16 bases, with 19 bases between them. CDR3 region: CSVEDAQGIEYFF. In DNA, the CDR3 is TGCAGCGTTGAAGATGCGCAGGGGATTGAGTATTTCTTC.

This clonotype was seen just once. This sequence joins TRBV19 and TRBJ1-4; tentatively, D is TRBD1 (5 bases). The length of the CDR3 is 13 residues. Trimming stripped 6 bases from V and 4 bases from J, with 9 bases between. The germline V gene has CDR1 LNHDA and CDR2 SQIVND (reference sequence). The CDR3 nucleotides are TGTGCCAGTAGAAGGGGATTTAATGAAAAACTGTTTTTT. Amino acids: CASRRGFNEKLFF.

This clonotype was counted at least ten times. This sequence joins TRBV12-3 or TRBV12-4 and TRBJ2-7, with 8 bases matching TRBD1. After removal of 3 bases from V and 3 bases from J, the junction contained 7 bases not matched to a gene. This CDR3 is built from 15 residues. Here the CDR3 reads CASSLDRDGGYEQYF. The CDR3 region has the DNA TGTGCCAGCAGTTTGGACAGGGATGGGGGCTACGAGCAGTACTTC.

The J gene is TRBJ2-7, the V gene TRBV5-1; 13 bases are shared with TRBD2. Germline-derived CDR1 and CDR2 are SGHRS and YFSETQ. The V segment lost 3 bases and the J segment 7 bases; nucleotides outside the gene matches: 7. The CDR3 consists of 15 residues. DNA of the CDR3: TGCGCCAGCAGCTGTTCCGGACTAGCGGGAGTAGAGCAGTACTTC. Protein product: CASSCSGLAGVEQYF.

The rearrangement links TRBV7-8 to TRBJ2-7, with 14 bases aligning to TRBD2. Germline loops: CDR1 SGHVS, CDR2 FQNEAQ. The trim removed 4 bases at V and 3 bases at J, leaving 8 bases unmatched. The CDR3 consists of 17 residues. In nucleotides, the CDR3 is TGTGCCAGCAGCTCTGGACTAGCGGGAGGCCAAAGCTACGAGCAGTACTTC. It yields the protein CASSSGLAGGQSYEQYF.

This clonotype was seen many times. CDR3 sequence reads: CASSEYSQETQYF. The CDR3 DNA follows: TGCGCCAGCAGTGAGTATTCGCAAGAGACCCAGTACTTC. This chain links TRBV10-1 with TRBJ2-5; no reliable D call. The CDR3 loop spans 13 amino acids. Trimming removed 1 base from V and 2 bases from J, with 5 bases in between. Germline values: CDR1 WNHNN, CDR2 SYGVQD (reference sequence).

This clonotype was found once. The CDR3 coding sequence is TGTGCCAGCAGCTTACTCGGGGGGACGGGGTACGGGTATGGCTACACCTTC. Translation: CASSLLGGTGYGYGYTF. The chain joins TRBV7-8 to TRBJ1-2; D possibly corresponds to TRBD1 (5 bases). The CDR3 length is 17 residues. Germline CDR1 reads SGHVS; CDR2 reads FQNEAQ. The ends were cut back, 2 bases at V and 5 bases at J, with 21 bases in the middle. The complete variable domain, with remaining parts taken from reference TRBV7-8 and TRBJ1-2, reads GAGVSQSPRYKVAKRGQDVALRCDPISGHVSLFWYQQALGQGPEFLTYFQNEAQLDKSGLPSDRFFAERPEGSVSTLKIQRTQQEDSAVYLCASSLLGGTGYGYGYTFGSGTRLTVV.

The chain's CDR3 is CASSRASTQYF. CDR3 DNA sequence: TGTGCCAGCAGCAGAGCGAGTACGCAGTATTTT. The V and J genes are TRBV7-9 and TRBJ2-3; D unclear. V was pared by 5 bases and J by 8 bases, with 8 bases between. Per germline, CDR1 SEHNR and CDR2 FQNEAQ (reference sequence). The CDR3 is 11 amino acids.